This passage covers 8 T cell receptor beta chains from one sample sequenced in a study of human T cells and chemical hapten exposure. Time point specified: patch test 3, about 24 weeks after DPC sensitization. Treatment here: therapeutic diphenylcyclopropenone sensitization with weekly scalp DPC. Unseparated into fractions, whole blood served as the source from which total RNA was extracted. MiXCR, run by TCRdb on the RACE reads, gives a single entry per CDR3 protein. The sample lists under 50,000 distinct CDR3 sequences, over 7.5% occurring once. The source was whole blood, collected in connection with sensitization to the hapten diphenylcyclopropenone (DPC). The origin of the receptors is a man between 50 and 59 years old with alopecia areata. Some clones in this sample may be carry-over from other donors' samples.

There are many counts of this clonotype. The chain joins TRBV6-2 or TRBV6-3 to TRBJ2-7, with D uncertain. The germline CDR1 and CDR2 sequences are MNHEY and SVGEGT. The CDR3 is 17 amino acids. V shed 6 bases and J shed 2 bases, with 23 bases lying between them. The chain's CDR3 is CASRRRTGTLPPYEQYF. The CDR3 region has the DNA TGTGCCAGCAGGAGACGAACGGGCACACTCCCTCCCTACGAGCAGTACTTC.

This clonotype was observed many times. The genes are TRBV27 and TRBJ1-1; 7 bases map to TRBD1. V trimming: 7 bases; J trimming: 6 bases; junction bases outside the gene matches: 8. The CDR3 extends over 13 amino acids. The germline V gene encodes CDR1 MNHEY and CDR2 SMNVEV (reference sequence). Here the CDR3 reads CASNQQGNSEAFF. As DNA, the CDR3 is TGTGCCAGCAATCAACAGGGGAATTCTGAAGCTTTCTTT.

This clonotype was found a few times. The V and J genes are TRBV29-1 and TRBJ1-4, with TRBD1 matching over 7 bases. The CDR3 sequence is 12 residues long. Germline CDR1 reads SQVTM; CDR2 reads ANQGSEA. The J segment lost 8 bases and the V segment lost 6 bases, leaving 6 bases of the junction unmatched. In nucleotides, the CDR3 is TGCAGCGTAACGCCGACAGGGGAAAAACTGTTTTTT. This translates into CSVTPTGEKLFF.

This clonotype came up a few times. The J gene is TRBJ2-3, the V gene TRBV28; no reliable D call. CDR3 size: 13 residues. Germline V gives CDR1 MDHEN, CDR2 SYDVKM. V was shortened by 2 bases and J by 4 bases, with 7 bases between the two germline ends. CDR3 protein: CASSLDGPDTQYF. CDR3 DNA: TGTGCCAGCAGTTTAGATGGGCCAGATACGCAGTATTTT.

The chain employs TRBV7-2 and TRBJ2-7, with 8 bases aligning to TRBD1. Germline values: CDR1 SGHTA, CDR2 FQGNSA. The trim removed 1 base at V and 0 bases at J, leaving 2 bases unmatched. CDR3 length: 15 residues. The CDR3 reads CASSLGQGSSYEQYF. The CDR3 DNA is TGTGCCAGCAGCTTAGGACAGGGGAGCTCCTACGAGCAGTACTTC. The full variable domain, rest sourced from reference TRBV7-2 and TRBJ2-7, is GAGVSQSPSNKVTEKGKDVELRCDPISGHTALYWYRQSLGQGLEFLIYFQGNSAPDKSGLPSDRFSAERTGGSVSTLTIQRTQQEDSAVYLCASSLGQGSSYEQYFGPGTRLTVT.

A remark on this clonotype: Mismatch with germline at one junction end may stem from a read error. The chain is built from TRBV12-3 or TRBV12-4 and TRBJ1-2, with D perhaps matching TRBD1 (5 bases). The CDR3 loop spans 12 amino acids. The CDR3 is CASTKGEKLWAF. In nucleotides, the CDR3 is TGTGCCAGTACAAAAGGGGAGAAGTTGTGGGCCTTC.

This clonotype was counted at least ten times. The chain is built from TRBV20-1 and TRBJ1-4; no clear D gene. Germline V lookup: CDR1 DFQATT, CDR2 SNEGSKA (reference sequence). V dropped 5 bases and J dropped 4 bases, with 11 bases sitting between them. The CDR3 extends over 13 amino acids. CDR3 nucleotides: TGCAGTGCTCGCTGGGGAAATAATGAAAAACTGTTTTTT. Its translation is CSARWGNNEKLFF.

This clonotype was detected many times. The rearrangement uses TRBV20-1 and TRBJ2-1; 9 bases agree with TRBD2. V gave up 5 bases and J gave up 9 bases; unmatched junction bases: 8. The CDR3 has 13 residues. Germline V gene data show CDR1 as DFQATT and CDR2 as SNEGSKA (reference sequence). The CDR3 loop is CSAAGLATGEQFF. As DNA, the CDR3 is TGCAGTGCTGCCGGACTAGCGACGGGTGAGCAGTTCTTC.